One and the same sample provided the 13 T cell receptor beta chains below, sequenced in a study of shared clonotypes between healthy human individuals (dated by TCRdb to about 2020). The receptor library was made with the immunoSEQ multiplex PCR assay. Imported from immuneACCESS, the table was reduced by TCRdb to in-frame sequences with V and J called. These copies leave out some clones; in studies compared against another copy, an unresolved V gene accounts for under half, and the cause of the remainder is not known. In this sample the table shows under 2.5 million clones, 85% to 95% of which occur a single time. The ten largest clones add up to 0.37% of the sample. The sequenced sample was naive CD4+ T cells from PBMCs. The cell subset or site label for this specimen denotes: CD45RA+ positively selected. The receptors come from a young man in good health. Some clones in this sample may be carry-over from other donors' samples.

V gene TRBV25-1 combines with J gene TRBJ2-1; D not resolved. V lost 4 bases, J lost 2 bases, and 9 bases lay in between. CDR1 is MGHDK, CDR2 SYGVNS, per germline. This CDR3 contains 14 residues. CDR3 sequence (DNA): TGTGCCAGCAGTGGGGTGGGAACCTACAATGAGCAGTTCTTC. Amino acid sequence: CASSGVGTYNEQFF.

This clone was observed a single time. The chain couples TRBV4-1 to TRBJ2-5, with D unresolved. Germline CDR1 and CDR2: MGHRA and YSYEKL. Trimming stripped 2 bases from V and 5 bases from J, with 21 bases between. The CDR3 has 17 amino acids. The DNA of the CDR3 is TGCGCCAGCAGCCAAAGGCCCGCCTCGGGCGCTGGGGAGACCCAGTACTTC. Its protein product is CASSQRPASGAGETQYF.

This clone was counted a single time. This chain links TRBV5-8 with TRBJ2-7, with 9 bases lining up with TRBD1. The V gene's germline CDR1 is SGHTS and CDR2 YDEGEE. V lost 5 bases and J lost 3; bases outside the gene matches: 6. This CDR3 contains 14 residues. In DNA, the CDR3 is TGTGCCAGCAGTCGGACAGGGGACCTCTACGAGCAGTACTTC. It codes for CASSRTGDLYEQYF.

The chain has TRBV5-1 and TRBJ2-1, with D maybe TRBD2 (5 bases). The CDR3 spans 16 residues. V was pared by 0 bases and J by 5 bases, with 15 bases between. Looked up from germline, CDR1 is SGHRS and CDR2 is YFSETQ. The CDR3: CASSLDILASNNEQFF. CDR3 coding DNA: TGCGCCAGCAGCTTGGATATCCTAGCATCAAACAATGAGCAGTTCTTC.

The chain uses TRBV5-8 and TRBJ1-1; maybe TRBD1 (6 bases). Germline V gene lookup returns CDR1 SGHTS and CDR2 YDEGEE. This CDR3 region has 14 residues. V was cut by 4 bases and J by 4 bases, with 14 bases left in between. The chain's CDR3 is CASSARGGSTEAFF. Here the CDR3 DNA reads TGTGCCAGCAGCGCGAGAGGGGGGAGCACTGAAGCTTTCTTT.

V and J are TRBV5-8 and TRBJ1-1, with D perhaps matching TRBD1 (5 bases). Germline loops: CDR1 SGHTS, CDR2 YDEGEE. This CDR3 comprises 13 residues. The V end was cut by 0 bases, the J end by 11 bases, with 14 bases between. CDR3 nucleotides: TGTGCCAGCAGCTTGGCGGGGCCTTTGGGGGCTTTCTTT. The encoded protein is CASSLAGPLGAFF. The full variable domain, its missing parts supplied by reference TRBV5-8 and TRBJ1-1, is EAGVTQSPTHLIKTRGQQATLRCSPISGHTSVYWYQQALGLGLQFLLWYDEGEERNRGNFPPRFSGRQFPNYSSELNVNALELEDSALYLCASSLAGPLGAFFGQGTRLTVV.

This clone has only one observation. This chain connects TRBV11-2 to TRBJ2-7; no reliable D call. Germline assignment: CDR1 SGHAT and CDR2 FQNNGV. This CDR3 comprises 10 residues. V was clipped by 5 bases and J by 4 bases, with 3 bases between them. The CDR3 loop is CASSDYEQYF. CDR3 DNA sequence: TGTGCCAGCAGCGATTACGAGCAGTACTTC.

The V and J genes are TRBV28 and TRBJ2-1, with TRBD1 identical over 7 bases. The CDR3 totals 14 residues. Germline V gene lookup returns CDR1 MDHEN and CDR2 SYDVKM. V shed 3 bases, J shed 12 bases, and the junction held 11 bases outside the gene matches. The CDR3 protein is CASSLGRQGGWQFF. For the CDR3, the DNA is TGTGCCAGCAGTTTGGGGCGACAGGGTGGTTGGCAGTTCTTC. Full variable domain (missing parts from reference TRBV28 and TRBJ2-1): DVKVTQSSRYLVKRTGEKVFLECVQDMDHENMFWYRQDPGLGLRLIYFSYDVKMKEKGDIPEGYSVSREKKERFSLILESASTNQTSMYLCASSLGRQGGWQFFGPGTRLTVL.

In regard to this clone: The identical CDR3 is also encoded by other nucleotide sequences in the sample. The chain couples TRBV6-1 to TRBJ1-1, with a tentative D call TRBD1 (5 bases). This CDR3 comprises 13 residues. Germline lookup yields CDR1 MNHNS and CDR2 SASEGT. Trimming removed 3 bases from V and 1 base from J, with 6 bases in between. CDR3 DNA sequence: TGTGCCAGCAGTGAGAGGGGGAACACTGAAGCTTTCTTT. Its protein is CASSERGNTEAFF.

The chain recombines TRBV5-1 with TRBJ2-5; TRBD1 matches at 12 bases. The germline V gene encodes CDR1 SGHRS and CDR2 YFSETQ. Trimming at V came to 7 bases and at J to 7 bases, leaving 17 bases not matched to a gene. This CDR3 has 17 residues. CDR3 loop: CASYEEPGQGAGRTQYF. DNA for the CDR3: TGCGCCAGCTATGAGGAGCCGGGACAGGGGGCCGGTCGGACCCAGTACTTC.

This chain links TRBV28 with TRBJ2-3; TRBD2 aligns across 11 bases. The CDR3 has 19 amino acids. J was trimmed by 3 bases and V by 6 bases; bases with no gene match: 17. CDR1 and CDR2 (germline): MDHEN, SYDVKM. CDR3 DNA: TGTGCCAGCAGGCCCGGGACTAGCGGATACCGTGGGAGAACAGATACGCAGTATTTT. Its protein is CASRPGTSGYRGRTDTQYF.

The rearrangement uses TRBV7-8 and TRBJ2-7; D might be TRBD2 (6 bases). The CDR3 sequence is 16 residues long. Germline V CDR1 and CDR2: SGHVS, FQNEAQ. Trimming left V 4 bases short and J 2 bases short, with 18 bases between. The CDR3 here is CASSSRENEGTYEQYF. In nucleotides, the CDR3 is TGTGCCAGCAGCTCCCGGGAGAACGAGGGCACCTACGAGCAGTACTTC.

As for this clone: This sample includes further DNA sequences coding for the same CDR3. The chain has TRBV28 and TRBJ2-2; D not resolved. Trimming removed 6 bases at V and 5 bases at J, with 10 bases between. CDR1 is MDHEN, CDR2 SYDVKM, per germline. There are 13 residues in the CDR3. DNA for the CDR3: TGTGCCAGCAGCCGGCCCGGAACCGGGGAGCTGTTTTTT. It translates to CASSRPGTGELFF.